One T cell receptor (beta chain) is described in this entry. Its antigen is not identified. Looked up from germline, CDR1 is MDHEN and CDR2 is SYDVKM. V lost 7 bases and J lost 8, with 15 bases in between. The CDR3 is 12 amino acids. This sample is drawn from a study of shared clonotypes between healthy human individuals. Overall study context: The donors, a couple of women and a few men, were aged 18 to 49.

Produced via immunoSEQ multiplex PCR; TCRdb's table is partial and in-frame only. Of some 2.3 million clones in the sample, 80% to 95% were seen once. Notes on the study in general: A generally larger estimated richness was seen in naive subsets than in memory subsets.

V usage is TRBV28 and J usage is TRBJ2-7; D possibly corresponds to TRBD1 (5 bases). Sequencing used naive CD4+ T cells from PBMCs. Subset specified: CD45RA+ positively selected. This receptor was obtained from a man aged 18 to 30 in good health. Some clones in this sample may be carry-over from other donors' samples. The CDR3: CASNTGASKQYF. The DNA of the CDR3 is TGTGCCAGCAACACTGGGGCTAGTAAGCAGTACTTC.